This is a list of T cell receptor beta chains from one sample in a study of T cells in Graves' hyperthyroidism and ophthalmopathy. Using its own MiXCR run on the multiplex PCR reads, TCRdb lists one record per CDR3 protein. The repertoire holds some 180,000 distinct CDR3 sequences, about a sixth seen once, with 53% in the top ten. Material for sequencing was blood. These receptors originate from a woman in her forties or fifties with Graves' hyperthyroidism. Each CDR3 is given with its conserved first and last residue. D genes are given only for firm matches. Rows give clone size only sometimes, using once, few, many, or a class for an expanded clone.

d_call: NA
clone_size: many
v_call: TRBV7-3
j_call: TRBJ2-3
cdr3_aa: CASSPGQLRGADTQYF
cdr3_nt: TGTGCCAGCAGCCCCGGACAGCTAAGAGGCGCAGATACGCAGTATTTT

d_call: TRBD1
clone_size: many
v_call: TRBV28
j_call: TRBJ2-1
cdr3_aa: CASGTGPTVEQFF
cdr3_nt: TGTGCCAGTGGGACAGGGCCCACCGTCGAGCAGTTCTTC

d_call: NA
clone_size: many
v_call: TRBV30
j_call: TRBJ1-1
cdr3_aa: CAWKRSGEAFF
cdr3_nt: TGTGCCTGGAAACGGTCAGGGGAAGCTTTCTTT

d_call: NA
clone_size: few
v_call: TRBV27
j_call: TRBJ1-6
cdr3_aa: CASRGRDNSPLHF
cdr3_nt: TGTGCCAGCAGGGGCAGGGATAATTCACCCCTCCACTTT

d_call: TRBD1
clone_size: many
v_call: TRBV7-9
j_call: TRBJ1-1
cdr3_aa: CASSSEGQGNTEAFF
cdr3_nt: TGTGCCAGCAGCTCGGAGGGACAGGGGAACACTGAAGCTTTCTTT

d_call: NA
clone_size: many
v_call: TRBV30
j_call: TRBJ1-2
cdr3_aa: CAGTRGRSGYTF
cdr3_nt: TGTGCCGGGACACGGGGGCGCAGCGGCTACACCTTC

d_call: TRBD1
clone_size: many
v_call: TRBV5-1
j_call: TRBJ2-7
cdr3_aa: CASSSDRGAYEQYF
cdr3_nt: TGCGCCAGCAGCTCGGACAGGGGCGCGTACGAGCAGTACTTC

d_call: TRBD2
clone_size: few
v_call: TRBV6-5
j_call: TRBJ2-7
cdr3_aa: CASSYFSGGSYEQHF
cdr3_nt: TGTGCCAGCAGTTACTTTAGCGGGGGCTCCTACGAGCAGCACTTC

d_call: NA
clone_size: few
v_call: TRBV20-1
j_call: TRBJ1-4
cdr3_aa: CSARARVRGKEKLFF
cdr3_nt: TGCAGTGCTAGAGCTAGGGTTAGGGGGAAAGAAAAACTGTTTTTT

d_call: NA
clone_size: NA
v_call: TRBV28
j_call: TRBJ1-2
cdr3_aa: CASSHDYYGYTF
cdr3_nt: TGTGCCAGCAGCCATGATTACTATGGCTACACCTTC

d_call: NA
clone_size: NA
v_call: TRBV20-1
j_call: TRBJ1-4
cdr3_aa: CSARHETGTQYEKLFF
cdr3_nt: TGCAGTGCTAGGCATGAGACCGGGACGCAGTATGAAAAACTGTTTTTT

d_call: NA
clone_size: few
v_call: TRBV7-2
j_call: TRBJ1-5
cdr3_aa: CASSPYNQPQHF
cdr3_nt: TGTGCCAGCAGCCCTTACAATCAGCCCCAGCATTTT

d_call: NA
clone_size: many
v_call: TRBV2
j_call: TRBJ1-1
cdr3_aa: CASRLAYTEAFF
cdr3_nt: TGTGCCAGCAGACTGGCTTACACTGAAGCTTTCTTT

d_call: NA
clone_size: NA
v_call: TRBV27
j_call: TRBJ2-2
cdr3_aa: CASIEAGELFF
cdr3_nt: TGTGCCAGCATTGAGGCCGGGGAGCTGTTTTTT

d_call: NA
clone_size: NA
v_call: TRBV27
j_call: TRBJ1-1
cdr3_aa: CASSISSMGTEAFF
cdr3_nt: TGTGCCAGCAGTATATCATCCATGGGGACTGAAGCTTTCTTT

d_call: TRBD2
clone_size: many
v_call: TRBV12-3/TRBV12-4
j_call: TRBJ2-5
cdr3_aa: CASIDSGTRRTQYF
cdr3_nt: TGTGCCAGCATTGATAGCGGGACCCGCCGGACCCAGTACTTC

d_call: TRBD2
clone_size: many
v_call: TRBV6-1
j_call: TRBJ2-7
cdr3_aa: CASRQGLVSSYEQYF
cdr3_nt: TGTGCCAGCAGGCAAGGACTAGTTAGCTCCTACGAGCAGTACTTC

d_call: TRBD1
clone_size: many
v_call: TRBV12-3/TRBV12-4
j_call: TRBJ1-2
cdr3_aa: CASRNGQGLYGYTF
cdr3_nt: TGTGCCAGCAGAAACGGACAGGGCCTATATGGCTACACCTTC

d_call: TRBD1
clone_size: NA
v_call: TRBV2
j_call: TRBJ2-2
cdr3_aa: CASRGGAGQGLTGELFF
cdr3_nt: TGTGCCAGCAGGGGGGGAGCGGGACAGGGTCTCACCGGGGAGCTGTTTTTT

d_call: NA
clone_size: NA
v_call: TRBV7-9
j_call: TRBJ1-5
cdr3_aa: CASSPGSLRGNQPQHF
cdr3_nt: TGTGCCAGCAGCCCCGGATCACTAAGGGGCAATCAGCCCCAGCATTTT

d_call: NA
clone_size: NA
v_call: TRBV11-3
j_call: TRBJ2-1
cdr3_aa: CASSLRLQAIGGYEQFF
cdr3_nt: TGTGCCAGCAGCTTAAGATTACAGGCGATTGGGGGCTACGAGCAGTTCTTC

d_call: NA
clone_size: few
v_call: TRBV7-3
j_call: TRBJ1-6
cdr3_aa: CASSLFSARDHNSPLHF
cdr3_nt: TGTGCCAGCAGCCTTTTTTCGGCCAGGGACCATAATTCACCCCTCCACTTT

d_call: NA
clone_size: many
v_call: TRBV11-2
j_call: TRBJ1-2
cdr3_aa: CASRQDHNYGYTF
cdr3_nt: TGTGCCAGCAGACAGGACCATAACTATGGCTACACCTTC

d_call: NA
clone_size: few
v_call: TRBV5-1
j_call: TRBJ2-6
cdr3_aa: CASSFESTGTGANVLTF
cdr3_nt: TGCGCCAGCAGCTTCGAATCTACAGGGACTGGGGCCAACGTCCTGACTTTC

d_call: TRBD2
clone_size: NA
v_call: TRBV28
j_call: TRBJ2-7
cdr3_aa: CASSLRGLAGVFDEQYF
cdr3_nt: TGTGCCAGCAGTTTAAGGGGACTAGCGGGAGTATTTGACGAGCAGTACTTC

d_call: TRBD1
clone_size: many
v_call: TRBV5-1
j_call: TRBJ2-7
cdr3_aa: CASSRDRGLNEQYF
cdr3_nt: TGCGCCAGCAGTCGGGACAGGGGGCTGAACGAGCAGTACTTC

d_call: TRBD1
clone_size: NA
v_call: TRBV20-1
j_call: TRBJ2-7
cdr3_aa: CSAEHPGQGAAEQYF
cdr3_nt: TGCAGTGCTGAACATCCGGGACAGGGGGCCGCCGAGCAGTACTTC

d_call: NA
clone_size: NA
v_call: TRBV5-1
j_call: TRBJ1-1
cdr3_aa: CASDSTGPRGEAFF
cdr3_nt: TGCGCCAGCGACTCAACCGGGCCCCGGGGTGAAGCTTTCTTT

d_call: NA
clone_size: many
v_call: TRBV7-9
j_call: TRBJ1-1
cdr3_aa: CASSYEENTEAFF
cdr3_nt: TGTGCCAGCAGCTACGAAGAGAACACTGAAGCTTTCTTT

d_call: NA
clone_size: NA
v_call: TRBV13
j_call: TRBJ2-1
cdr3_aa: CASSSPGLTGSYNEQFF
cdr3_nt: TGTGCCAGCAGCTCACCCGGCCTTACAGGGTCGTACAATGAGCAGTTCTTC

d_call: TRBD2
clone_size: NA
v_call: TRBV7-8
j_call: TRBJ2-7
cdr3_aa: CASSAGLAGLDYEQYF
cdr3_nt: TGTGCCAGCAGCGCTGGACTAGCGGGATTGGACTACGAGCAGTACTTC

d_call: NA
clone_size: few
v_call: TRBV6-1
j_call: TRBJ2-3
cdr3_aa: CASKHGTDTQYF
cdr3_nt: TGTGCCAGCAAGCATGGGACAGATACGCAGTATTTT

d_call: NA
clone_size: NA
v_call: TRBV5-1
j_call: TRBJ1-4
cdr3_aa: CASRGQENEKLFF
cdr3_nt: TGCGCCAGCAGGGGTCAGGAGAATGAAAAACTGTTTTTT

d_call: NA
clone_size: NA
v_call: TRBV6-1
j_call: TRBJ2-6
cdr3_aa: CASSEAGSGANVLTF
cdr3_nt: TGTGCCAGCAGTGAAGCGGGCTCTGGGGCCAACGTCCTGACTTTC

d_call: NA
clone_size: many
v_call: TRBV28
j_call: TRBJ2-7
cdr3_aa: CASIDHLYEQYF
cdr3_nt: TGTGCCAGCATCGATCACCTTTACGAGCAGTACTTC

d_call: TRBD1
clone_size: NA
v_call: TRBV11-3
j_call: TRBJ1-1
cdr3_aa: CASSPRTGSETEAFF
cdr3_nt: TGTGCCAGCAGCCCTAGGACAGGGAGCGAGACTGAAGCTTTCTTT

d_call: TRBD2
clone_size: NA
v_call: TRBV28
j_call: TRBJ2-1
cdr3_aa: CASSSLGGAGGLDNEQFF
cdr3_nt: TGTGCCAGCAGTTCCCTAGGTGGTGCGGGAGGGTTAGATAATGAGCAGTTCTTC

d_call: NA
clone_size: many
v_call: TRBV9
j_call: TRBJ1-4
cdr3_aa: CASSGTNNEKLFF
cdr3_nt: TGTGCCAGCAGCGGGACAAATAATGAAAAACTGTTTTTT

d_call: TRBD1
clone_size: NA
v_call: TRBV19
j_call: TRBJ1-4
cdr3_aa: CASSADRGDEKLFF
cdr3_nt: TGTGCCAGTAGCGCAGACAGGGGGGATGAAAAACTGTTTTTT

d_call: TRBD2
clone_size: many
v_call: TRBV7-8
j_call: TRBJ2-1
cdr3_aa: CASSLARTRMYNEQFF
cdr3_nt: TGTGCCAGCAGCTTAGCGAGGACTAGAATGTACAATGAGCAGTTCTTC

d_call: NA
clone_size: few
v_call: TRBV7-2
j_call: TRBJ1-2
cdr3_aa: CASSFMSGDASGYTF
cdr3_nt: TGTGCCAGCAGCTTTATGTCAGGGGACGCCTCCGGCTACACCTTC

d_call: NA
clone_size: many
v_call: TRBV9
j_call: TRBJ2-7
cdr3_aa: CASSDQSYEQYF
cdr3_nt: TGTGCCAGCAGCGACCAGTCCTACGAGCAGTACTTC

d_call: TRBD1
clone_size: few
v_call: TRBV7-9
j_call: TRBJ1-3
cdr3_aa: CASSLPLDRDHGNTIYF
cdr3_nt: TGTGCCAGCAGCTTACCATTAGACAGGGATCATGGAAACACCATATATTTT

d_call: TRBD1
clone_size: few
v_call: TRBV7-3
j_call: TRBJ1-6
cdr3_aa: CASSQGANYNSPLHF
cdr3_nt: TGTGCCAGCAGCCAGGGGGCGAACTATAATTCACCCCTCCACTTT

d_call: NA
clone_size: many
v_call: TRBV10-3
j_call: TRBJ2-1
cdr3_aa: CAISDRDIYNEQFF
cdr3_nt: TGTGCCATCAGTGACCGGGACATCTACAATGAGCAGTTCTTC

d_call: TRBD1
clone_size: NA
v_call: TRBV24-1
j_call: TRBJ2-1
cdr3_aa: CATSTTGTDKKSPYNEQLF
cdr3_nt: TGTGCCACCAGTACGACCGGGACAGACAAAAAATCCCCCTACAATGAGCAGCTCTTC

d_call: NA
clone_size: many
v_call: TRBV7-3
j_call: TRBJ2-1
cdr3_aa: CASSSSFTTHEQFF
cdr3_nt: TGTGCCAGCAGCTCGTCTTTCACCACCCATGAGCAGTTCTTC

d_call: TRBD1
clone_size: few
v_call: TRBV19
j_call: TRBJ1-2
cdr3_aa: CASSAPGQGGYGYTF
cdr3_nt: TGTGCCAGTAGTGCCCCGGGACAGGGGGGCTATGGCTACACCTTC

d_call: NA
clone_size: many
v_call: TRBV10-3
j_call: TRBJ1-1
cdr3_aa: CAISTEQGMNTEAFF
cdr3_nt: TGTGCCATCAGTACTGAACAGGGCATGAACACTGAAGCTTTCTTT

d_call: TRBD1
clone_size: many
v_call: TRBV7-9
j_call: TRBJ2-7
cdr3_aa: CASSSPRTGAYEQYF
cdr3_nt: TGTGCCAGCAGCTCGCCTCGGACAGGTGCCTACGAGCAGTACTTC

d_call: TRBD2
clone_size: many
v_call: TRBV7-9
j_call: TRBJ2-1
cdr3_aa: CASSSTSARSYNEQFF
cdr3_nt: TGTGCCAGCAGCTCAACTAGCGCCCGCTCCTACAATGAGCAGTTCTTC

d_call: NA
clone_size: many
v_call: TRBV6-1
j_call: TRBJ1-2
cdr3_aa: CASSEAAGPNYGYTF
cdr3_nt: TGTGCCAGCAGTGAAGCTGCAGGCCCGAACTATGGCTACACCTTC

d_call: TRBD1
clone_size: many
v_call: TRBV12-5
j_call: TRBJ2-6
cdr3_aa: CASGLPPGQGASGANVLTF
cdr3_nt: TGTGCTAGTGGTTTGCCCCCGGGACAGGGGGCCTCTGGGGCCAACGTCCTGACTTTC

d_call: NA
clone_size: NA
v_call: TRBV5-1
j_call: TRBJ2-3
cdr3_aa: CASSPETDTQYF
cdr3_nt: TGCGCCAGCAGCCCGGAGACAGATACGCAGTATTTT